What follows are 10 T cell receptor beta chains derived from one specimen sequenced in a study of cytomegalovirus exposure and HLA in healthy donors. Vbeta (60) and Jbeta (13) primers were used in the PCR. Sequencing used immunoSEQ multiplex PCR; TCRdb keeps in-frame clones, though not all of them. Altogether 100,000 to 150,000 clones are present, approximately 87% being singletons, with the ten largest covering about 19%. The specimen was PBMCs. These receptors were obtained from a man in his late teens or twenties in good health and CMV-seropositive.

The chain is built from TRBV28 and TRBJ2-2; 7 bases are shared with TRBD2. Trimming removed 6 bases from V and 7 bases from J; junction bases left unmatched: 5. Germline V CDR1 and CDR2: MDHEN, SYDVKM. The CDR3 runs to 13 residues. The CDR3 protein is CASRERGIGELFF. The CDR3 region has the DNA TGTGCCAGCAGGGAGCGGGGAATCGGGGAGCTGTTTTTT.

The V and J genes are TRBV7-6 and TRBJ2-3; no clear D gene. V shed 2 bases and J shed 4 bases, with 7 bases lying between them. This CDR3 contains 13 residues. CDR1 SGHVS and CDR2 FNYEAQ come from the germline V gene. This chain's CDR3 is CASSLLGPDTQYF. CDR3 coding DNA: TGTGCCAGCAGCTTACTGGGCCCAGATACGCAGTATTTT.

In this sample, this clone turned up a few times. The V and J genes are TRBV5-6 and TRBJ2-2, with D possibly matching TRBD2 (5 bases). This CDR3 has 16 residues. V was shortened by 3 bases and J by 1 base, with 13 bases between the two germline ends. The germline CDR1 and CDR2 sequences are SGHDT and YYEEEE. DNA of the CDR3: TGTGCCAGCAGCTCCCTAGGGAGCGGGAACACCGGGGAGCTGTTTTTT. It specifies CASSSLGSGNTGELFF.

This chain connects TRBV28 to TRBJ1-1, with a tentative D call TRBD1 (6 bases). The CDR3 runs to 19 residues. Germline CDR1 reads MDHEN; CDR2 reads SYDVKM. V dropped 2 bases and J dropped 2 bases, with 24 bases sitting between them. The CDR3 sequence: CASSLKTGPNFLINTEAFF. CDR3 sequence (DNA): TGTGCCAGCAGTTTAAAAACAGGGCCTAACTTTTTGATAAACACTGAAGCTTTCTTT. Full variable domain (rest looked up from reference TRBV28 and TRBJ1-1): DVKVTQSSRYLVKRTGEKVFLECVQDMDHENMFWYRQDPGLGLRLIYFSYDVKMKEKGDIPEGYSVSREKKERFSLILESASTNQTSMYLCASSLKTGPNFLINTEAFFGQGTRLTVV.

V usage is TRBV5-1 and J usage is TRBJ1-2; the D is unclear. The CDR3 spans 12 residues. Trimming stripped 5 bases from V and 8 bases from J, with 13 bases between. Germline V gives CDR1 SGHRS, CDR2 YFSETQ. CDR3 sequence (DNA): TGCGCCAGCAGTCTCGAGGGTAGCGGCTACACCTTC. This encodes CASSLEGSGYTF.

This chain uses TRBV29-1 with TRBJ1-2; 7 nucleotides align to TRBD1. The CDR3 length is 16 residues. V gave up 0 bases and J gave up 4 bases; unmatched junction bases: 11. In germline, CDR1 is SQVTM, CDR2 ANQGSEA. The CDR3 DNA reads as TGCAGCGTTGAAGATAGGGCAGGGGGATTTAGCTATGGCTACACCTTC. Its protein product is CSVEDRAGGFSYGYTF.

This clone was detected once. The chain recombines TRBV11-2 with TRBJ2-3; D gene unclear. V lost 0 bases and J lost 2, with 12 bases in between. This CDR3 has 16 residues. Germline CDR1 SGHAT, CDR2 FQNNGV. The CDR3 DNA sequence: TGTGCCAGCAGCTTAGATAAGGTAGACTTCACAGATACGCAGTATTTT. Translated, it gives CASSLDKVDFTDTQYF.

This clone was seen a handful of times. The V and J genes are TRBV6-1 and TRBJ1-1, with no clear D. V was clipped by 2 bases and J by 4 bases, with 17 bases between them. CDR3 length: 16 amino acids. Germline lookup yields CDR1 MNHNS and CDR2 SASEGT. The CDR3 loop is CASSEISYEGATEAFF. The CDR3 DNA is TGTGCCAGCAGTGAAATATCGTATGAGGGCGCCACTGAAGCTTTCTTT.

The chain recombines TRBV5-4 with TRBJ1-1; no clear D gene. The CDR3 contains 13 residues. Germline lookup yields CDR1 SGHNT and CDR2 YYREEE (reference sequence). Deletions cut 1 base from V and 4 bases from J, with 8 bases between. The CDR3, as DNA: TGTGCCAGCAGCTTGCGGGGAAGCACTGAAGCTTTCTTT. Protein product: CASSLRGSTEAFF.

This sequence joins TRBV28 and TRBJ1-2, with D perhaps matching TRBD1 (5 bases). Germline V CDR1 and CDR2: MDHEN, SYDVKM. The CDR3 loop spans 15 amino acids. V was shortened by 3 bases and J by 5 bases, with 16 bases between the two germline ends. Here the CDR3 DNA reads TGTGCCAGCAGTTTTTGGGGCGTAGTGGAGTATGGCTACACCTTC. This codes for CASSFWGVVEYGYTF.